Listed here are 10 T cell receptor beta chains from one sample, sequenced in a study of blood T cell repertoires in COVID-19. The method was immunoSEQ multiplex PCR; TCRdb's version includes in-frame clones alone and lacks a portion of them. Among fewer than 150,000 clones listed, roughly 85% were seen once. Sample: peripheral blood. These TCRs come from a middle-aged man with acute or convalescent COVID-19.

The chain couples TRBV10-3 to TRBJ1-2; 7 bases agree with TRBD1. The CDR3 is 13 residues long. With 10 bases clipped from V and 4 bases from J, the junction kept 9 bases outside the gene matches. CDR1 is ENHRY, CDR2 SYGVKD, per germline. Here the CDR3 DNA reads TGTGCCACTGGGGACAGTAAAGCCTATGGCTACACCTTC. Amino acid sequence: CATGDSKAYGYTF.

This rearrangement joins TRBV28 to TRBJ2-1, with D tentatively TRBD1 (6 bases). The CDR3 consists of 12 residues. The germline V and J ends were trimmed by 10 bases and 9 bases, with 16 bases remaining between them. The germline V gene encodes CDR1 MDHEN and CDR2 SYDVKM. The DNA of the CDR3 is TGTGCCACCAGGGGCACGGCCGGTGAGCAGTTCTTC. This codes for CATRGTAGEQFF.

The rearrangement uses TRBV5-1 and TRBJ2-5; tentatively, D is TRBD1 (6 bases). Germline assignment: CDR1 SGHRS and CDR2 YFSETQ. This CDR3 has 14 amino acids. Trimming took 1 base from V and 7 from J, leaving 14 bases between them. This CDR3 reads CASSLQQGEGTQYF. Here the CDR3 DNA reads TGCGCCAGCAGCTTGCAACAGGGTGAAGGGACCCAGTACTTC. The whole variable domain, remainder taken from reference TRBV5-1 and TRBJ2-5, is KAGVTQTPRYLIKTRGQQVTLSCSPISGHRSVSWYQQTPGQGLQFLFEYFSETQRNKGNFPGRFSGRQFSNSRSEMNVSTLELGDSALYLCASSLQQGEGTQYFGPGTRLLVL.

This chain links TRBV4-2 with TRBJ1-5, with no clear D. CDR1 and CDR2 from the germline V gene are LGHNA and YNFKEQ. The CDR3 has 13 residues. Trimming removed 5 bases from V and 0 bases from J, with 5 bases in between. The CDR3 sequence: CASSGDSNQPQHF. CDR3 coding DNA: TGTGCCAGCAGCGGAGATAGCAATCAGCCCCAGCATTTT.

V and J are TRBV27 and TRBJ1-6; the D is unclear. The V gene's germline CDR1 is MNHEY and CDR2 SMNVEV (reference sequence). CDR3 length: 16 amino acids. The V and J ends lost 6 bases and 6 bases respectively, with 18 bases between them. The CDR3 protein is CASRFTPGAVNSPLHF. CDR3 DNA: TGTGCCAGCAGGTTCACCCCGGGAGCAGTTAATTCACCCCTCCACTTT.

V and J are TRBV9 and TRBJ2-2; D not certain. V lost 4 bases and J 7 bases, leaving 14 bases between the germline ends. The CDR3 contains 14 residues. Germline V gene sequence: CDR1 SGDLS, CDR2 YYNGEE. The CDR3 sequence is CASSPRPADGELFF. The DNA for the CDR3 is TGTGCCAGCAGCCCCCGGCCCGCGGACGGGGAGCTGTTTTTT.

The sample holds a few counts of this clone. The chain recombines TRBV9 with TRBJ2-7, with TRBD1 as a possible D gene (5 bases). V shed 3 bases and J shed 1 base, with 11 bases lying between them. The CDR3 length is 14 residues. Germline CDR1 SGDLS, CDR2 YYNGEE. Here the CDR3 DNA reads TGTGCCAGCAGCGGGGCGACAGCATCCTACGAGCAGTACTTC. The encoded protein is CASSGATASYEQYF. The whole variable domain, remainder taken from reference TRBV9 and TRBJ2-7, is DSGVTQTPKHLITATGQRVTLRCSPRSGDLSVYWYQQSLDQGLQFLIQYYNGEERAKGNILERFSAQQFPDLHSELNLSSLELGDSALYFCASSGATASYEQYFGPGTRLTVT.

The V call is TRBV30, the J call TRBJ2-7; TRBD2 agrees at 7 bases. V shed 5 bases and J 0 bases; nucleotides not matched to a gene: 4. The CDR3 has 13 amino acids. CDR1 is GTSNPN and CDR2 is SVGIG in the germline V gene (reference sequence). CDR3 amino acids: CAWSLADSYEQYF. The CDR3 DNA reads as TGTGCCTGGTCCCTAGCGGACTCCTACGAGCAGTACTTC.

This chain connects TRBV3-1 (or the pseudogene TRBV3-2) to TRBJ2-7; 11 bases align to TRBD2. This CDR3 contains 13 residues. The junction had 3 bases not matched to a gene; V was cut back by 6 bases and J by 5 bases. Germline values: CDR1 LGHDT, CDR2 YNNKEL (reference sequence). The CDR3 is CASSLAGGDEQYF. The CDR3, as DNA: TGTGCCAGCAGTCTAGCGGGGGGCGACGAGCAGTACTTC.

V and J are TRBV5-1 and TRBJ1-1; 11 bases align to TRBD1. The V and J ends lost 4 bases and 6 bases, in that order; junction bases with no gene match: 11. The CDR3 runs 16 residues. Per the germline V gene, CDR1 is SGHRS and CDR2 is YFSETQ. The CDR3 bases are TGCGCCAGCAGCGGGGGACAGGGGGTAAGCGGGCCTGAAGCTTTCTTT. This translates into CASSGGQGVSGPEAFF.